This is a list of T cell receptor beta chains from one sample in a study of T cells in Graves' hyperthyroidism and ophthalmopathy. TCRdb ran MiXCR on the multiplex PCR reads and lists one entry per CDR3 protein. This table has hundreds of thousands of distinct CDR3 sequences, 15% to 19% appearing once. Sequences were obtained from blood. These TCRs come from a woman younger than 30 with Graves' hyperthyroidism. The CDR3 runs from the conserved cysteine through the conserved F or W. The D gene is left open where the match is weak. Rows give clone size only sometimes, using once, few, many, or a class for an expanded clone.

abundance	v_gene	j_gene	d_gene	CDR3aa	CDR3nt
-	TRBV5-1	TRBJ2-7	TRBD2	CASSYGLAGSSYEQYF	TGCGCCAGCAGCTACGGACTAGCGGGGAGCTCCTACGAGCAGTACTTC
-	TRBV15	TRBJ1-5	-	CATSKWAGASNQPQHF	TGTGCCACCAGCAAATGGGCAGGAGCGAGCAATCAGCCCCAGCATTTT
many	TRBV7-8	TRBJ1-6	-	CASSLRLSYNSPLHF	TGTGCCAGCAGCTTAAGACTTTCCTATAATTCACCCCTCCACTTT
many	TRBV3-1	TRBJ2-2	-	CASSQVHGFVGELFF	TGTGCCAGCAGCCAAGTTCACGGTTTCGTCGGGGAGCTGTTTTTT
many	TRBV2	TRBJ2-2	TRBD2	CASSDAGGGGELFF	TGTGCCAGCAGTGACGCGGGAGGGGGCGGGGAGCTGTTTTTT
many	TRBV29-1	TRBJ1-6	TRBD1	CSDDREFSPLHF	TGCAGCGATGACAGGGAGTTCTCACCCCTCCACTTT
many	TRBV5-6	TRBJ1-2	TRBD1	CASSLERPTRQGIYGYTF	TGTGCCAGCAGCTTGGAACGGCCGACAAGACAGGGTATCTATGGCTACACCTTC
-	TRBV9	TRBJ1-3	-	CASSVGWSSGNTIYF	TGTGCCAGCAGCGTAGGTTGGAGCTCTGGAAACACCATATATTTT
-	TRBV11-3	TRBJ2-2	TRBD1	CASSPIGTGTGELFF	TGTGCCAGCAGCCCGATCGGGACAGGCACCGGGGAGCTGTTTTTT
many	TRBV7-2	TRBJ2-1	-	CASSLDGGWPYNEQFF	TGTGCCAGCAGCTTAGATGGGGGGTGGCCCTACAATGAGCAGTTCTTC
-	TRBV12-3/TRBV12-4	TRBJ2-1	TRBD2	CASSLGSGGVSSYNEQFF	TGTGCCAGCAGTTTAGGTAGCGGGGGGGTTAGCTCCTACAATGAGCAGTTCTTC
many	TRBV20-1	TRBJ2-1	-	CSATPPDGASFNEQFF	TGCAGTGCTACACCTCCCGACGGGGCTAGCTTCAATGAGCAGTTCTTC
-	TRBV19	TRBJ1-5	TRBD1	CATKMGGTGGHQPQHF	TGTGCCACTAAAATGGGCGGGACAGGGGGACATCAGCCCCAGCATTTT
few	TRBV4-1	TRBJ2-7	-	CASSPAPGQPPGLGPRGVLEQYF	TGCGCCAGCAGCCCCGCCCCGGGACAGCCGCCGGGACTAGGTCCCCGAGGGGTCCTCGAGCAGTACTTC
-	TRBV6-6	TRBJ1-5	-	CASSYSIGDGNQPQHF	TGTGCCAGCAGTTACTCGATCGGGGATGGCAATCAGCCCCAGCATTTT
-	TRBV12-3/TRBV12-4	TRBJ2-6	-	CASSWGAGANVLTF	TGTGCCAGCAGTTGGGGGGCCGGGGCCAACGTCCTGACTTTC
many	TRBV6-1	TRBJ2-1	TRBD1	CASSPTWDRVNEQFF	TGTGCCAGCAGTCCCACCTGGGACAGGGTAAATGAGCAGTTCTTC
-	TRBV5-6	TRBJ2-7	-	CASSLVGRGHEQYF	TGTGCCAGCAGCTTGGTTGGCAGGGGACACGAGCAGTACTTC
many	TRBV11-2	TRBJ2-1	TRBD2	CASSAQTGLAGYNEQFF	TGTGCCAGCAGCGCTCAAACGGGACTAGCGGGTTACAATGAGCAGTTCTTC
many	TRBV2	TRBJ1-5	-	CASNRDGLLGNQPQHF	TGTGCCAGCAACAGGGACGGACTTCTGGGCAATCAGCCCCAGCATTTT
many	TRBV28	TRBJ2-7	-	CASATRDGAWDEQYF	TGTGCCAGCGCCACGCGGGACGGCGCCTGGGACGAGCAGTACTTC
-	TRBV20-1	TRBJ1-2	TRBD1	CSARFIQGHYYGYTF	TGCAGTGCTAGATTCATACAGGGGCACTACTATGGCTACACCTTC
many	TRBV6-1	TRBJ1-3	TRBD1	CASTRDRVSGNTIYF	TGTGCCAGCACCAGGGACAGGGTCTCTGGAAACACCATATATTTT
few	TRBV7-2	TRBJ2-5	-	CASSLGGGRGGTQYF	TGTGCCAGCAGCTTAGGAGGGGGGCGGGGAGGGACCCAGTACTTC
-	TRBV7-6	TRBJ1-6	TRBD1	CASSLEAGGGMSPLHF	TGTGCCAGCAGCTTAGAAGCAGGAGGGGGCATGTCACCCCTCCACTTT
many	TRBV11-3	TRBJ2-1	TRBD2	CASSVGLAASYNEQFF	TGTGCCAGCAGCGTCGGGCTAGCGGCCTCCTACAATGAGCAGTTCTTC
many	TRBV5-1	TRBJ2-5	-	CASSFLGPEETQYF	TGCGCCAGCAGCTTTCTCGGACCTGAAGAGACCCAGTACTTC
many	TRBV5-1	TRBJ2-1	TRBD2	CASSQTSGVDEQFF	TGCGCCAGCAGCCAGACTAGCGGGGTGGATGAGCAGTTCTTC
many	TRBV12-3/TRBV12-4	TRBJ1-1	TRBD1	CATKRWAGGTEAFF	TGTGCCACTAAAAGGTGGGCAGGGGGCACTGAAGCTTTCTTT
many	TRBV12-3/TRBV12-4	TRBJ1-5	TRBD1	CASSKRVVDRGNQPQHF	TGTGCCAGCAGTAAAAGGGTCGTGGACAGGGGCAATCAGCCCCAGCATTTT
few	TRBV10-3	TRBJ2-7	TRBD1	CAISESGTASYEQYF	TGTGCCATCAGTGAGTCGGGGACAGCCTCCTACGAGCAGTACTTC
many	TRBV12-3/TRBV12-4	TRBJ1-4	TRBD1	CASSLVQGADEKLFF	TGTGCCAGCAGTTTAGTCCAGGGGGCGGATGAAAAACTGTTTTTT
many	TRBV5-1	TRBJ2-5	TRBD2	CASSLARLAERGNQYF	TGCGCCAGCAGCTTGGCCCGGCTAGCGGAGAGAGGAAACCAGTACTTC
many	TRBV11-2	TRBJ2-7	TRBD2	CASSPGLAGGNEQYF	TGTGCCAGCAGCCCCGGACTAGCGGGAGGGAACGAGCAGTACTTC
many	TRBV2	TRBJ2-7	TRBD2	CASDSGAGEQYF	TGTGCCTCCGACAGCGGGGCGGGGGAGCAGTACTTC
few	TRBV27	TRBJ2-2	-	CASSSPGLASTGELFF	TGTGCCAGCAGTTCACCCGGCTTGGCAAGCACCGGGGAGCTGTTTTTT
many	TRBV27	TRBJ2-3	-	CASSAWDSRTDTQYF	TGTGCCAGCAGTGCATGGGACTCACGCACAGATACGCAGTATTTT
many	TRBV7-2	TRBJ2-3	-	CASSPLETGTDTQYF	TGTGCCAGCAGCCCTCTAGAAACCGGCACAGATACGCAGTATTTT